The clone carrying this T cell receptor (beta chain) showed up many times. Its antigen is as yet unknown. This sample is drawn from a study of blood T cells in healthy people across ages. General study points: Underestimates were what the diversity estimates from one million T cells were considered to be. Greater diversity and more naive CD4+ cells were seen in long-lived donors than in aged donors.

Through a sample-barcoded 5' primer and a J-beta primer mix, a second PCR was run for about 6 to 11 cycles. TCRdb called the 5' RACE reads again in MiXCR, with one record for every CDR3 protein. This table has about 640,000 distinct CDR3 sequences, roughly 31% appearing once. This CDR3 has 13 amino acids. V lost 0 bases and J lost 5, with 7 bases in between. CDR1 and CDR2 (germline): SGHTA, FQGTGA. The chain has TRBV7-3 and TRBJ2-5, with unresolved D. This clonotype was sampled from an elderly woman in good health. Sequencing input: blood. The CDR3 loop reads CASSLTDGETQYF. In DNA form, the CDR3 reads TGTGCCAGCAGCTTAACGGACGGGGAGACCCAGTACTTC.